This T cell receptor beta chain was sequenced during a study of T cells expressing NK-cell markers (dated by TCRdb to the early 2020s). Regarding the complete study: TCR beta-chain repertoires were profiled in sorted CD3+CD56+NKG2C+, CD3+CD56+NKG2C- and CD3+CD56-NKG2C+ T-cell subsets from several donors. All eight donors whose samples were sequenced were randomly selected healthy volunteers, three of them men and five women. Among the eight sequenced donors, only one was HCMV-seronegative, while the other seven were HCMV-seropositive. The libraries were sequenced on Illumina HiSeq 2000/2500, MiSeq or NextSeq, producing 2 x 150 bp reads. Results and caveats for the whole study, not just this receptor: Those dominant clonotypes were again the most abundant among CD3+CD56-NKG2C+ cells in four donors, at roughly 25-65%. Whether the expanded NKG2C-expressing T cell clones were specific for HCMV antigens was left unclear. In a handful of donors, the dominant CD3+CD56+NKG2C+ clonotypes were found to rank among the top 10 CD8+ clonotypes and to make up 1.0-7.0% of CD8+ T cells.

A commercial ELISA kit detecting HCMV-specific IgG in serum was used to determine HCMV serostatus. Ficoll density gradient centrifugation was used to isolate peripheral blood mononuclear cells from blood. The sequencing machine was an Illumina HiSeq 2000. TCR beta cDNA libraries were prepared using 5'RACE template switching, which introduced a universal primer site and unique molecular identifiers. Priming for cDNA synthesis came from the TCR beta constant segment, and two successive PCR amplification steps followed. From the authors' description of their analysis: MIGEC handled demultiplexing of the reads and grouping by UMI, while MiTCR was used to assemble and quantify clonotypes. To exclude erroneous sequences, any TCR cDNA sequence not supported by at least two reads was discarded. The tcR package was used for downstream repertoire analysis, and clonotypes were matched between fractions using CDR3 nucleotide sequence together with V segment. Antigen specificity was annotated against VDJdb with VDJmatch, allowing one amino acid substitution in CDR3. One entry per CDR3 protein sequence results from the TCRdb reprocessing of the reads, with DNA left out. TCRdb's processing, not the study's, gives the V and J calls here. This specimen's table enumerates roughly 390,000 distinct CDR3 sequences. Approximately 11% of the sample is held by the ten biggest clonotypes.

About this clonotype: It lacks a known antigen.

From the cysteine up to the phenylalanine, the CDR3 has a length of 15 residues. The record lacks a DNA sequence. CDR1 SGHAT and CDR2 FQDESV are derived from the germline V gene (reference sequence). Sequencing was done on a sample of blood T cells: a sorted CD56 or NKG2C T cell subset, CD4+ or CD8+ T cells, or bulk PBMC T cells (not recorded which). The clonotype comes from a woman aged 45-65 years in good health. Donor details come from another sample of the same person, matched by shared clones. This receptor chain uses TRBV11-1 and TRBJ2-7. The CDR3 protein sequence reads: CASSRHTGSSYEQYF.